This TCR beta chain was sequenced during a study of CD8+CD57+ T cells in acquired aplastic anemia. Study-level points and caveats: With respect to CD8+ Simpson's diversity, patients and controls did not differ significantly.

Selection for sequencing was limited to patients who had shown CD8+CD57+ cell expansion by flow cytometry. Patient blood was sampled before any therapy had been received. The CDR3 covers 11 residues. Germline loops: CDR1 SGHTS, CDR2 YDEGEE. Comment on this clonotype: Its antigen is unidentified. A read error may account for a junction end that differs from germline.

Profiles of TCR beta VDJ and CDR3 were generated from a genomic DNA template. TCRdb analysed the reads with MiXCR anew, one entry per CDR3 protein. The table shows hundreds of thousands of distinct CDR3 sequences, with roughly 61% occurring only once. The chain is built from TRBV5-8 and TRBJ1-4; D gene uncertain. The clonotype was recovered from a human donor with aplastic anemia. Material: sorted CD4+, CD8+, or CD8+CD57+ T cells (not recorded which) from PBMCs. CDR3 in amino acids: CASSLRFDGNF. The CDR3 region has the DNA TGTGCCAGCAGCTTAAGGTTCGATGGTAATTTT.